What follows are 30 T cell receptor beta chains derived from one specimen sequenced in a study of CD8+ T cells in alopecia areata. RNA, once extracted, was reverse transcribed into cDNA for use as the sequencing template. Here immunoSEQ multiplex PCR was the method, and the copy in TCRdb shows in-frame clones only, minus some. The sample has 15,000 to 20,000 clones; about 59% are singletons. Those with alopecia areata gave lesional scalp punch biopsies and peripheral blood. The material sequenced was skin, taken at week 0. Source of these receptors: a human donor with alopecia areata.

This rearrangement joins TRBV9 to TRBJ2-1, with TRBD2 matching over 9 bases. This CDR3 comprises 19 residues. The ends lost 3 bases at V and 0 bases at J; junction bases unmatched: 13. Germline CDR1 is SGDLS and CDR2 is YYNGEE. The CDR3 is CASSAHGAGGPSSYNEQFF. CDR3 in DNA: TGTGCCAGCAGCGCCCACGGAGCGGGGGGACCTAGCTCCTACAATGAGCAGTTCTTC.

The chain recombines TRBV7-2 with TRBJ2-3, with TRBD1 as a possible D gene (6 bases). The CDR3 has 16 residues. In germline, CDR1 is SGHTA, CDR2 FQGNSA. The V and J ends lost 0 bases and 0 bases respectively, with 10 bases between them. In DNA, the CDR3 is TGTGCCAGCAGCTTAGCGGGACACGTTAGCACAGATACGCAGTATTTT. It yields the protein CASSLAGHVSTDTQYF.

CDR3 DNA: TGTGCCACCCAGCCAGCGGGGGGCACCAATGAGCAGTTCTTC. The encoded protein is CATQPAGGTNEQFF. V is TRBV10-3 and J is TRBJ2-1; 9 bases are a match to TRBD2. V lost 10 bases and J lost 6; bases outside the gene matches: 10. The CDR3 sequence is 14 residues long. The V gene's germline CDR1 is ENHRY and CDR2 SYGVKD.

Note on this clone: A read error is likely here: a far larger clone is one base away. The V call is TRBV7-3, the J call TRBJ1-2, with TRBD1 matching over 7 bases. The CDR3 runs 16 residues. Germline V gene sequence: CDR1 SGHTA, CDR2 FQGTGA. This chain's CDR3 is CVSSLTGETAGYGYTF. The CDR3 nucleotides are TGTGTCAGCAGCTTAACAGGGGAAACGGCGGGCTATGGCTACACCTTC.

The rearrangement links TRBV6-1 to TRBJ2-5, with 8 bases matching TRBD1. The V and J ends lost 5 bases and 5 bases, in that order; junction bases with no gene match: 7. Germline V CDR1 and CDR2: MNHNS, SASEGT. CDR3 length: 14 residues. CDR3 in DNA: TGTGCCAGCAGTCTCGCTCGACAGGGGGAGACCCAGTACTTC. Translated: CASSLARQGETQYF.

In the case of this clone: Compared with germline, one end of the junction differs, possibly owing to a read error. This chain joins TRBV10-3 and TRBJ2-1; D ambiguous. The germline V gene has CDR1 ENHRY and CDR2 SYGVKD. The CDR3 runs to 13 residues. The CDR3 DNA sequence: TGTGCCAGCAGTTACTCTGATAACAATGAGCAGTTCTTC. Its translation is CASSYSDNNEQFF.

The chain is built from TRBV11-3 and TRBJ2-7; D gene unclear. From germline, CDR1 is SGHNT and CDR2 YENEEA. The CDR3 is made up of 12 amino acids. V gave up 0 bases and J gave up 4 bases, with 4 bases separating them. This CDR3 is CASSLEVYEQYF. DNA of the CDR3: TGTGCCAGCAGCTTAGAGGTTTACGAGCAGTACTTC.

This chain links TRBV7-9 with TRBJ1-1, with D unresolved. This CDR3 region has 16 residues. The germline V and J ends were trimmed by 1 base and 1 base, with 13 bases remaining between them. Per the germline V gene, CDR1 is SEHNR and CDR2 is FQNEAQ (reference sequence). CDR3 nucleotide sequence: TGTGCCAGCAGCTTAGAGTTTAGGGCGACGAACACTGAAGCTTTCTTT. Protein product: CASSLEFRATNTEAFF.

On this clone: A read error may produce the germline difference seen at one junction end. The V call is TRBV6-1, the J call TRBJ2-2, with D tentatively TRBD2 (6 bases). CDR1 is MNHNS and CDR2 is SASEGT in the germline V gene. This CDR3 spans 16 amino acids. This CDR3 reads CAISERTTANTGELFF. The CDR3 DNA is TGTGCCATCAGTGAGAGGACTACTGCGAACACCGGGGAGCTGTTTTTT.

This clone was observed a few times. This chain uses TRBV6-1 with TRBJ2-1; 10 bases are a match to TRBD1. CDR1 is MNHNS and CDR2 is SASEGT in the germline V gene. The CDR3 is made up of 16 amino acids. J lost 2 bases, V lost 3 bases, and 4 bases had no gene match. The CDR3 coding sequence is TGTGCCAGCAGTGACCCGACAGGGGGCGCCTACAATGAGCAGTTCTTC. Translated, it gives CASSDPTGGAYNEQFF.

This chain links TRBV11-2 with TRBJ1-6; the D is unclear. Trimming shortened V by 6 bases and J by 0 bases, and 9 bases separated the two germline ends. The CDR3 loop spans 15 amino acids. The V gene's germline CDR1 is SGHAT and CDR2 FQNNGV. The CDR3 bases are TGTGCCAGCAGTCTCGACTACTCCTATAATTCACCCCTCCACTTT. This sequence encodes CASSLDYSYNSPLHF.

The chain employs TRBV6-5 and TRBJ1-4, with D possibly matching TRBD1 (5 bases). V was clipped by 2 bases and J by 8 bases, with 9 bases between them. The CDR3 length is 13 residues. The germline gives CDR1 MNHEY, CDR2 SVGAGI. The CDR3 here is CASSYGGEEKLFF. The CDR3 nucleotides are TGTGCCAGCAGTTACGGGGGGGAGGAAAAACTGTTTTTT.

The J gene is TRBJ1-2, the V gene TRBV5-4, with a possible D match to TRBD1 (6 bases). The V gene lost 0 bases and the J gene lost 5 bases, with 11 bases spanning the gap. The CDR3 consists of 14 residues. Germline CDR1 SGHNT, CDR2 YYREEE (reference sequence). The chain's CDR3 is CASSLGGQRYGYTF. CDR3 in DNA: TGTGCCAGCAGCTTGGGTGGACAGAGATATGGCTACACCTTC.

This clone came up a few times. The chain joins TRBV29-1 to TRBJ1-1, with 7 bases identical to TRBD1. The V gene's germline CDR1 is SQVTM and CDR2 ANQGSEA. The CDR3 is made up of 12 amino acids. With 7 bases clipped from V and 6 bases from J, the junction kept 8 bases outside the gene matches. The CDR3 loop reads CSGYLQGAEAFF. CDR3 DNA: TGCAGCGGTTACTTGCAGGGGGCTGAAGCTTTCTTT.

This clone has only one observation. Its ends do not fully match the called genes, so a read error is possible. CDR3 sequence reads: CASSPDGIQETQYF. CDR3 in DNA: TGTGCCAGCAGCCCCGACGGAATCCAAGAGACCCAGTACTTC. The chain employs TRBV5-1 and TRBJ2-5; D is ambiguous. From germline, CDR1 is SGHRS and CDR2 YFSETQ. The CDR3 loop spans 14 amino acids.

The chain links TRBV5-1 to TRBJ1-6; 7 bases line up with TRBD1. CDR1 and CDR2 from the germline V gene are SGHRS and YFSETQ. V lost 4 bases, J lost 0 bases, and 7 bases stayed unmatched. The CDR3 loop spans 17 amino acids. The CDR3 sequence: CASSLGTAGSYNSPLHF. The CDR3 nucleotides read TGCGCCAGCAGCCTGGGGACAGCCGGCTCCTATAATTCACCCCTCCACTTT. Complete variable domain (other parts from reference TRBV5-1 and TRBJ1-6): KAGVTQTPRYLIKTRGQQVTLSCSPISGHRSVSWYQQTPGQGLQFLFEYFSETQRNKGNFPGRFSGRQFSNSRSEMNVSTLELGDSALYLCASSLGTAGSYNSPLHFGNGTRLTVT.

The rearrangement uses TRBV6-1 and TRBJ1-1; tentatively, D is TRBD1 (6 bases). CDR1 and CDR2 from the germline V gene are MNHNS and SASEGT. The CDR3 spans 15 residues. V dropped 5 bases and J dropped 4 bases, with 17 bases sitting between them. Here the CDR3 DNA reads TGTGCCAGCAGTTTCGGGGGCGTGACAGTCACTGAAGCTTTCTTT. Translating gives CASSFGGVTVTEAFF.

The table lists this clone with a few counts. The rearrangement links TRBV4-2 to TRBJ2-3; D remains ambiguous. The V gene's germline CDR1 is LGHNA and CDR2 YNFKEQ. The CDR3 totals 17 residues. V gave up 0 bases and J gave up 0 bases, with 13 bases separating them. The CDR3 nucleotides read TGTGCCAGCAGCCAAGACGGCAGCGCCTCTAGCACAGATACGCAGTATTTT. This codes for CASSQDGSASSTDTQYF.

This chain's CDR3 is CASSSIDSFLAEAFF. For the CDR3, the DNA is TGTGCCAGCAGCTCAATAGACTCGTTCTTGGCTGAAGCTTTCTTT. The chain joins TRBV11-2 to TRBJ1-1; D not certain. The CDR3 length is 15 residues. Germline CDR1 SGHAT, CDR2 FQNNGV. V was trimmed by 4 bases and J by 6 bases, leaving 18 bases between them.

This chain joins TRBV7-2 and TRBJ2-7, with 8 bases identical to TRBD2. The CDR3 runs 15 residues. The J segment lost 4 bases and the V segment lost 9 bases, leaving 14 bases of the junction unmatched. The germline gives CDR1 SGHTA, CDR2 FQGNSA. The CDR3, as DNA: TGTGCCAGTACCCCTTCGGGGGGGGCGGAATACGAGCAGTACTTC. It codes for CASTPSGGAEYEQYF. The full variable domain, its missing parts supplied by reference TRBV7-2 and TRBJ2-7, is GAGVSQSPSNKVTEKGKDVELRCDPISGHTALYWYRQSLGQGLEFLIYFQGNSAPDKSGLPSDRFSAERTGGSVSTLTIQRTQQEDSAVYLCASTPSGGAEYEQYFGPGTRLTVT.

The chain has TRBV6-5 and TRBJ2-1; 8 bases are a match to TRBD2. Germline V lookup: CDR1 MNHEY, CDR2 SVGAGI. J lost 3 bases, V lost 2 bases, and 3 bases had no gene match. The CDR3 spans 15 residues. Here the CDR3 DNA reads TGTGCCAGCAGTTACGCGGCGGGGGGCTACAATGAGCAGTTCTTC. It is translated as CASSYAAGGYNEQFF.

This chain connects TRBV11-2 to TRBJ1-2; tentative D call: TRBD1 (5 bases). The CDR3 is 14 residues long. The V end was cut by 5 bases, the J end by 5 bases, with 15 bases between. Germline V gives CDR1 SGHAT, CDR2 FQNNGV. The CDR3 protein is CASSPGTARYGYTF. In DNA form, the CDR3 reads TGTGCCAGCAGCCCAGGGACCGCGCGGTATGGCTACACCTTC.

V gene TRBV7-2 combines with J gene TRBJ2-5; 9 nucleotides align to TRBD2. Trimming took 1 base from V and 0 from J; bases not matched to a gene: 6. Germline loops: CDR1 SGHTA, CDR2 FQGNSA. The length of the CDR3 is 17 residues. The CDR3 region is CASSLVWSGGNQETQYF. DNA of the CDR3: TGTGCCAGCAGCTTAGTATGGAGCGGGGGGAACCAAGAGACCCAGTACTTC.

V usage is TRBV19 and J usage is TRBJ2-7; possible D gene TRBD1, 5 bases. Per germline, CDR1 LNHDA and CDR2 SQIVND (reference sequence). The CDR3 length is 13 residues. Trimming took off 6 bases at V and 5 bases at J, with 14 bases between the two ends. The CDR3 loop reads CASRAAGSNEQYF. CDR3 in DNA: TGTGCCAGTAGAGCCGCAGGGTCCAACGAGCAGTACTTC.

This rearrangement joins TRBV9 to TRBJ1-3; TRBD1 might be the D (5 bases). V lost 0 bases and J 2 bases, leaving 12 bases between the germline ends. CDR1 and CDR2 from the germline V gene are SGDLS and YYNGEE. This CDR3 has 16 residues. This CDR3 is CASSVDSGGTGNTIYF. The CDR3 DNA reads as TGTGCCAGCAGCGTAGATAGCGGGGGGACTGGAAACACCATATATTTT.

The V and J genes are TRBV7-3 and TRBJ1-1, with a possible D match to TRBD1 (6 bases). CDR3 length equals 13 residues. Trimming stripped 5 bases from V and 3 bases from J, with 10 bases between. Germline CDR1 is SGHTA and CDR2 is FQGTGA. CDR3 DNA sequence: TGTGCCAGCAGCGGCGACAGGTACACTGAAGCTTTCTTT. Protein: CASSGDRYTEAFF.

The chain has TRBV4-3 and TRBJ1-6, with D possibly being TRBD1 (6 bases). The CDR3 length is 15 residues. V lost 5 bases and J 9 bases, leaving 17 bases between the germline ends. From germline, CDR1 is LGHNA and CDR2 YSLEER. CDR3: CASSDPGDLSSPLHF. CDR3 DNA sequence: TGCGCCAGCAGCGATCCAGGGGATTTGAGTTCACCCCTCCACTTT.

The genes are TRBV30 and TRBJ1-2; the D gene is possibly TRBD1 (5 bases). Germline V CDR1 and CDR2: GTSNPN, SVGIG (reference sequence). The CDR3 extends over 12 amino acids. With 4 bases removed from V and 2 bases from J, the gap between germline ends came to 8 bases. The CDR3 protein is CAWIGGNYGYTF. DNA of the CDR3: TGTGCCTGGATTGGGGGGAACTATGGCTACACCTTC.

The rearrangement uses TRBV6-5 and TRBJ1-6, with D unclear. Trimming cost V 9 bases and J 0 bases, with 6 bases left between them. Germline V gene lookup returns CDR1 MNHEY and CDR2 SVGAGI. The CDR3 has 13 amino acids. CDR3: CASYSSYNSPLHF. The DNA of the CDR3 is TGTGCCAGTTATAGCTCCTATAATTCACCCCTCCACTTT.

Only one count was recorded for this clone. The chain recombines TRBV7-2 with TRBJ1-5, with a possible D match to TRBD1 (5 bases). The CDR3 totals 13 residues. V lost 1 base to trimming and J lost 5 bases, with 6 bases between them. Germline V gives CDR1 SGHTA, CDR2 FQGNSA. The CDR3 sequence: CASSLEGYQPQHF. For the CDR3, the DNA is TGTGCCAGCAGCTTAGAGGGGTATCAGCCCCAGCATTTT.